The present TCR beta chain was sequenced within a study of OX40 agonist ivuxolimab in advanced cancers. About the research overall: The dose-escalation cohort was approximately 84% male, with a mean age of 60 years, ranging roughly 20 to 90. Study-wide points: Clonal expansion in partial responders at 0.1-3.0 mg/kg ranked among the lowest. Normalized expansion of T-cell clones was also low for some nonresponders. There was clonal expansion of CD4+ and CD8+ blood T cells by week 6 at 0.1 to 3.0 mg/kg.

This table comes from immunoSEQ multiplex PCR, and its TCRdb copy is limited to in-frame clones, with some not included. The sample includes about 77,000 clones, 80% to 95% of them seen just once. The V segment lost 4 bases and the J segment 7 bases; nucleotides outside the gene matches: 1. The germline gives CDR1 MNHEY, CDR2 SMNVEV (reference sequence). The CDR3 is made up of 13 amino acids. On this clone itself: Its target is not known.

The sequenced sample was CD4+ or CD8+ T cells sorted from blood, obtained in a trial of the OX40 agonist ivuxolimab. The V call is TRBV27, the J call TRBJ1-6; TRBD1 matches at 7 bases. This TCR was recovered from an adult with an advanced solid tumor such as melanoma, head and neck, liver or kidney cancer. As DNA, the CDR3 is TGTGCCAGCAGTTGGGACAGCAATTCACCCCTCCACTTT. Translating gives CASSWDSNSPLHF.